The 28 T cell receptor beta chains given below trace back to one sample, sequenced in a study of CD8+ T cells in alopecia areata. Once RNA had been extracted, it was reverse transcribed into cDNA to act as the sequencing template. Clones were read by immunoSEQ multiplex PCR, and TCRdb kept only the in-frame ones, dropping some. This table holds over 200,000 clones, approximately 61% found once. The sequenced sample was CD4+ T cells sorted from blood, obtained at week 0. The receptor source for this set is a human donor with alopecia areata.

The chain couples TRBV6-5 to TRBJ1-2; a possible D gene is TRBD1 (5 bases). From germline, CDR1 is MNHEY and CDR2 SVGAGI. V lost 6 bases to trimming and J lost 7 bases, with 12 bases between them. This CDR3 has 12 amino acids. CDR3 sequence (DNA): TGTGCCAGCAGAGCGACAGAAAGTGGCTACACCTTC. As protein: CASRATESGYTF.

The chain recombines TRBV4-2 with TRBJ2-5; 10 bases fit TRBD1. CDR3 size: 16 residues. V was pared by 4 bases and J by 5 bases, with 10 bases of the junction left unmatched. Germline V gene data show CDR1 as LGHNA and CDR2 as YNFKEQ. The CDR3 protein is CASSLGGQGSSETQYF. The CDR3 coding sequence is TGTGCCAGCAGCCTAGGGGGACAGGGGAGTTCGGAGACCCAGTACTTC.

Here the CDR3 reads CASSEGPGLGSYEQYF. CDR3 DNA sequence: TGCGCCAGCAGCGAAGGACCGGGACTAGGCTCCTACGAGCAGTACTTC. The chain links TRBV5-1 to TRBJ2-7, with 8 positions matching TRBD2. Losses at the gene ends were 4 bases for V and 0 bases for J; bases not matched to a gene: 9. CDR3 size: 16 residues. Germline V gene data show CDR1 as SGHRS and CDR2 as YFSETQ.

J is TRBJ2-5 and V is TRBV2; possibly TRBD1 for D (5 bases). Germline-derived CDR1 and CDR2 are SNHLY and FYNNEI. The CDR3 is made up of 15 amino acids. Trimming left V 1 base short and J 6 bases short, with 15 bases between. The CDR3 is CASSEGAGLGQTQYF. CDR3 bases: TGTGCCAGCAGTGAAGGGGCAGGGCTGGGGCAGACCCAGTACTTC. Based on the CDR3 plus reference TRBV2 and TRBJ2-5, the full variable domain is EPEVTQTPSHQVTQMGQEVILRCVPISNHLYFYWYRQILGQKVEFLVSFYNNEISEKSEIFDDQFSVERPDGSNFTLKIRSTKLEDSAMYFCASSEGAGLGQTQYFGPGTRLLVL.

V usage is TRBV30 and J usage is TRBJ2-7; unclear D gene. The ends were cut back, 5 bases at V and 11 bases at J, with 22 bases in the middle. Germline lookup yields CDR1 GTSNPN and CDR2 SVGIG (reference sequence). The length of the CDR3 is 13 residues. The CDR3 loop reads CAWSSALKASKYF. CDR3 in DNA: TGTGCCTGGTCCTCAGCCTTGAAAGCGAGCAAGTACTTC.

Here the CDR3 DNA reads TGTGCCAGCAGCCAAGCCCTCACTAATTTCCATGAGCAGTTCTTC. It encodes CASSQALTNFHEQFF. The gene calls are TRBV14 and TRBJ2-1, with D hard to call. The germline V gene encodes CDR1 SGHDN and CDR2 FVKESK. V lost 1 base to trimming and J lost 8 bases, with 15 bases between them. This CDR3 comprises 15 residues.

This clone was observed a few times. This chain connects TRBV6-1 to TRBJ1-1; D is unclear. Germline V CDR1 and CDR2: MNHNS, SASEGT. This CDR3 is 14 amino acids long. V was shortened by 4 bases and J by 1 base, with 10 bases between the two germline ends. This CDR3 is CASSASMTNTEAFF. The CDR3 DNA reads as TGTGCCAGCAGTGCGAGTATGACGAACACTGAAGCTTTCTTT.

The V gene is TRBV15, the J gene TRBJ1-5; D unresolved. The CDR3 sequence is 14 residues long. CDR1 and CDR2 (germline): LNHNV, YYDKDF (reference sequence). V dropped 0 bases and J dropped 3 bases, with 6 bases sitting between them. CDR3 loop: CATSRELINQPQHF. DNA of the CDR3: TGTGCCACCAGCAGAGAGCTGATCAATCAGCCCCAGCATTTT.

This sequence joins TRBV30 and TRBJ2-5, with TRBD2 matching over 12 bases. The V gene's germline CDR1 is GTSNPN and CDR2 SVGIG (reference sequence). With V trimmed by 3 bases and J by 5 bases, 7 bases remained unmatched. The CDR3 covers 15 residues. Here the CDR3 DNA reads TGTGCCTGGAGCCCGGGACTAGCGGGTTCGGAGACCCAGTACTTC. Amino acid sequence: CAWSPGLAGSETQYF.

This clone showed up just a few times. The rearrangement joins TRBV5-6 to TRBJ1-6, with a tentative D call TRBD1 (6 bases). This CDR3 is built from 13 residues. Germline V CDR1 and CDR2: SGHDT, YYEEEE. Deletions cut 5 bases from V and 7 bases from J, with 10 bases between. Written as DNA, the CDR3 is TGTGCCAGCAGAGACAGGTTAAATTCACCCCTCCACTTT. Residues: CASRDRLNSPLHF.

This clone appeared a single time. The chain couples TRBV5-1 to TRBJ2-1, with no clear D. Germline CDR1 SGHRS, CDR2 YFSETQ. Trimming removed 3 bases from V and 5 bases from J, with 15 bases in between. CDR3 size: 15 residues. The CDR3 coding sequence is TGCGCCAGCAGCTCCGGGCCGCGTACCGACAATGAGCAGTTCTTC. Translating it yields CASSSGPRTDNEQFF. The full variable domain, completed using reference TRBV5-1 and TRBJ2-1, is KAGVTQTPRYLIKTRGQQVTLSCSPISGHRSVSWYQQTPGQGLQFLFEYFSETQRNKGNFPGRFSGRQFSNSRSEMNVSTLELGDSALYLCASSSGPRTDNEQFFGPGTRLTVL.

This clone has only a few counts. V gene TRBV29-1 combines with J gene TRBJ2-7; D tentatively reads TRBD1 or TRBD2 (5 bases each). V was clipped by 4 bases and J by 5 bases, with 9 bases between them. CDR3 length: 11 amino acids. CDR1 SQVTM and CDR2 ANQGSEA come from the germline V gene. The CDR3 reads CSVVWGNEQYF. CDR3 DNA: TGCAGCGTTGTATGGGGGAACGAGCAGTACTTC.

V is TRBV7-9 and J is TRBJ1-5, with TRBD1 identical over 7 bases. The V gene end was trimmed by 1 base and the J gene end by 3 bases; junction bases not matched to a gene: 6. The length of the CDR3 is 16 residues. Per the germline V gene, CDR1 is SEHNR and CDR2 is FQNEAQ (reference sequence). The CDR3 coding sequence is TGTGCCAGCAGCTTAGGAGTAGGGGGCAACAATCAGCCCCAGCATTTT. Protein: CASSLGVGGNNQPQHF.

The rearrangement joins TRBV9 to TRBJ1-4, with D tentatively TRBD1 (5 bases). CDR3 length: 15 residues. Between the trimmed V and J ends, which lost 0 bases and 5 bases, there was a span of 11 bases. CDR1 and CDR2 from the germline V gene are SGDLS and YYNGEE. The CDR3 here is CASSVEIRQNEKLFF. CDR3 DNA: TGTGCCAGCAGCGTAGAGATAAGACAGAATGAAAAACTGTTTTTT. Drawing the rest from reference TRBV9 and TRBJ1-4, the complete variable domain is DSGVTQTPKHLITATGQRVTLRCSPRSGDLSVYWYQQSLDQGLQFLIQYYNGEERAKGNILERFSAQQFPDLHSELNLSSLELGDSALYFCASSVEIRQNEKLFFGSGTQLSVL.

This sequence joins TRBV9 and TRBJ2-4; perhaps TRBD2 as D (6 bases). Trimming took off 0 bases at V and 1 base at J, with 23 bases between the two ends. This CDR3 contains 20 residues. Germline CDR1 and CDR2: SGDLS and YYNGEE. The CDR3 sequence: CASSVDSPLGGSRAKNIQYF. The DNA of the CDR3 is TGTGCCAGCAGCGTAGATTCCCCACTTGGAGGGAGCAGGGCCAAAAACATTCAGTACTTC.

CDR3: CASRHTGTGKNYGYTF. CDR3 sequence (DNA): TGTGCCAGCAGACACACCGGGACAGGGAAGAACTATGGCTACACCTTC. This sequence joins TRBV2 and TRBJ1-2, with 9 bases lining up with TRBD1. Germline loops: CDR1 SNHLY, CDR2 FYNNEI. This CDR3 comprises 16 residues. Losses at the gene ends were 6 bases for V and 2 bases for J; bases not matched to a gene: 10.

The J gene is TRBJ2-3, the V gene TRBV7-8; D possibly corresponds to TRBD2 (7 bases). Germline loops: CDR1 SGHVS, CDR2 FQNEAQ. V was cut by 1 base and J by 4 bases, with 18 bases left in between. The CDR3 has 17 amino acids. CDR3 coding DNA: TGTGCCAGCAGCTTAGTACCTGCGGGGGCGCCTCCAGATACGCAGTATTTT. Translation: CASSLVPAGAPPDTQYF.

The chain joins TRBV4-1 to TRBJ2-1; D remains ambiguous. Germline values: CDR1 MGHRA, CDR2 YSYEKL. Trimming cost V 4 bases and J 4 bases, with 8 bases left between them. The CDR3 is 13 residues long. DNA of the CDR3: TGCGCCAGCAGCCCGAGTCCTTACAATGAGCAGTTCTTC. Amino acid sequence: CASSPSPYNEQFF.

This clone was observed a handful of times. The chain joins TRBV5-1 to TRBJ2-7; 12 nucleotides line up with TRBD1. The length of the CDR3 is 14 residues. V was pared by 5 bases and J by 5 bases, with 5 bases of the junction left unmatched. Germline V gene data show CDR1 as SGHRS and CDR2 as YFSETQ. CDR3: CASRPGQGAHEQYF. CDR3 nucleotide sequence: TGCGCCAGCAGGCCGGGACAGGGGGCACACGAGCAGTACTTC.

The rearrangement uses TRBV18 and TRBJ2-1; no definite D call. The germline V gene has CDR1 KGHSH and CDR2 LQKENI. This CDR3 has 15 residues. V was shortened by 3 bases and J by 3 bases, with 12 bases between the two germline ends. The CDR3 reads CASSPDGPIYNEQFF. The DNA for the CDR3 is TGTGCCAGCTCACCGGACGGACCGATCTACAATGAGCAGTTCTTC.

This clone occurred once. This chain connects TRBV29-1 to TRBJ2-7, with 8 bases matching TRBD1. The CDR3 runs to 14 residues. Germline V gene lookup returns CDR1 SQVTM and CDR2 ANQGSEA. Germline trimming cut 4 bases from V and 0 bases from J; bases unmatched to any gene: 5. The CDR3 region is CSVVGQANSYEQYF. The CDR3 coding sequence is TGCAGCGTTGTGGGACAGGCGAACTCCTACGAGCAGTACTTC.

The CDR3, as DNA: TGTGCCTGGAGTCGGGACAGCCCTAACTATGGCTACACCTTC. This sequence encodes CAWSRDSPNYGYTF. This sequence joins TRBV30 and TRBJ1-2; 7 bases are a match to TRBD1. V lost 2 bases to trimming and J lost 0 bases; unmatched junction nucleotides: 3. The CDR3 has 14 amino acids. The germline gives CDR1 GTSNPN, CDR2 SVGIG (reference sequence).

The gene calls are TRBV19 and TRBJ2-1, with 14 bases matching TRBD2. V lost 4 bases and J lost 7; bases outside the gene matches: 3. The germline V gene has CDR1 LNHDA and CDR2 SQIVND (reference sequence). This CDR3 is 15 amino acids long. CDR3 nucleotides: TGTGCCAGTAGTAGCGGACTAGCGGGGGGTAATGAGCAGTTCTTC. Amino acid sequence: CASSSGLAGGNEQFF.

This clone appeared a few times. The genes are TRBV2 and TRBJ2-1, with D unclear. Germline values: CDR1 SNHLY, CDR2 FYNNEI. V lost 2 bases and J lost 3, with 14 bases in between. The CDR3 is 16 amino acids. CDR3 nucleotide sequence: TGTGCCAGCAGTGAACGAAGTCATCCCCTCTACAATGAGCAGTTCTTC. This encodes CASSERSHPLYNEQFF.

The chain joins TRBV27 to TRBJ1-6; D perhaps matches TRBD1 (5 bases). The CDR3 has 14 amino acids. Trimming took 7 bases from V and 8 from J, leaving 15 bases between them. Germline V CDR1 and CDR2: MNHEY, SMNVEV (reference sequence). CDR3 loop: CASTGHLRDSPLHF. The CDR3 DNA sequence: TGTGCCAGCACAGGACACCTCCGGGATTCACCCCTCCACTTT.

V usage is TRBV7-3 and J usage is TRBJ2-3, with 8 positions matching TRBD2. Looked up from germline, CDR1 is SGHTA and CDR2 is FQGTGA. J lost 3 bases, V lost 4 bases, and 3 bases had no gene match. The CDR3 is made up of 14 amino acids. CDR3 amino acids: CASSSSGRTDTQYF. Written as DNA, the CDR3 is TGTGCCAGCAGCTCTAGCGGGCGTACAGATACGCAGTATTTT.

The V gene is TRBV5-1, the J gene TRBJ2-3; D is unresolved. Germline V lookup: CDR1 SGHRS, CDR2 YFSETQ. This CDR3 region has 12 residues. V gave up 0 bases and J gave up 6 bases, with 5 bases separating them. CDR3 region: CASSLGWDTQYF. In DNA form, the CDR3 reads TGCGCCAGCAGCTTGGGTTGGGATACGCAGTATTTT.

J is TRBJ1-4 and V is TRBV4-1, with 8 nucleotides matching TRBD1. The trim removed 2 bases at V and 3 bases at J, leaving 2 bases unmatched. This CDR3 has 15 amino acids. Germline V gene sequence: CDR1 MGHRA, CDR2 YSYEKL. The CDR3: CASSQWGQANEKLFF. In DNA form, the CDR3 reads TGCGCCAGCAGCCAATGGGGACAGGCTAATGAAAAACTGTTTTTT.